This T cell receptor (beta chain) emerged from a study of T cells in Graves' hyperthyroidism and ophthalmopathy. Amplified TCR beta CDR3 regions derived from RNA transcripts. The HTBI set primed first-round TCR CDR3 RT-PCR. TCRdb independently ran MiXCR on the multiplex PCR reads; one entry per CDR3 protein. This table has 350,000 to 450,000 distinct CDR3 sequences, about 15% appearing once. This clonotype has at least ten counts. Its antigen is unidentified. Across 18 months, stable Graves' hyperthyroidism was marked by no progression to ophthalmopathy. Findings and caveats of the study: Progression to ophthalmopathy was predicted a median of approximately 6.4 months early.

Germline V gene sequence: CDR1 KGHDR, CDR2 SFDVKD. This CDR3 comprises 15 residues. The V and J ends lost 4 bases and 6 bases, in that order; junction bases with no gene match: 9. This TCR was recovered from a woman aged 55-69 years with Graves' hyperthyroidism. The J gene is TRBJ2-3, the V gene TRBV24-1, with 7 bases matching TRBD1. The sequenced sample consisted of blood. In DNA form, the CDR3 reads TGTGCCACCAGTGACCGGACAGGACCGTCCGATACGCAGTATTTT. Translating gives CATSDRTGPSDTQYF.